This T cell receptor beta chain was sequenced during a study of T cells after yellow fever vaccination. Overall study results and limits: From the bulk population, abundant clonotypes could contaminate and appear within FACS-sorted repertoires.

In germline, CDR1 is SEHNR, CDR2 FQNEAQ (reference sequence). The V end was cut by 6 bases, the J end by 1 base, with 7 bases between. The CDR3 is 14 amino acids. It was through 5'RACE template switching that TCR cDNA was made, with a universal primer site and UMIs added. Each CDR3 protein is one row after TCRdb ran MiXCR on the 5' RACE reads. The repertoire holds about 340,000 distinct CDR3 sequences, with 3% to 4.5% as singletons. This clonotype was counted at least ten times. As yet, its antigen is unknown. The rearrangement joins TRBV7-9 to TRBJ2-6; unclear D gene. Sequenced material: PBMCs, taken 5 days after the yellow fever booster vaccination. The clonotype comes from a man aged 18 to 29 who received the YFV17D yellow fever vaccine. DNA of the CDR3: TGTGCCAGCAGTATCAATTCTGGGGCCAACGTCCTGACTTTC. Translating it yields CASSINSGANVLTF.